This T cell receptor (delta chain) was recorded in a study of γδ T cells in repeated Plasmodium falciparum infection. Bulk repertoires came from Vgamma9/Vdelta2+ or Vdelta2-negative gammadelta T cells flow-sorted from PBMC. TCRdb re-called the multiplex PCR reads using CATT. The sample gives about 51,000 delta-chain clones, about 2% of which show up once; around 25% is in the top ten. The CDR3 consists of 23 residues. The ends lost 7 bases at V and 2 bases at J; junction bases unmatched: 32. Per the germline V gene, CDR1 is TSESDYY and CDR2 is QEAYKQQN. By share, this clone counts as medium-sized (0.01 to 0.1%).

The rearrangement joins TRAV38-2/DV8 to TRDJ1, with 10 bases lining up with TRDD3. The sequenced sample was gamma-delta T cells from blood. The source of this sequence is a pool of human donors (malaria-infected and uninfected, not separated). DNA for the CDR3: TGTGCTTATCTGCCCCGAATCGGTGGACCCTTGTACTGGGGGATCCTCAGGACCGATAAACTCATCTTT. The encoded protein is CAYLPRIGGPLYWGILRTDKLIF.